These 28 T cell receptor beta chains originate from one sample sequenced in a study of T cell changes during pregnancy in multiple sclerosis. Profiling relied on immunoSEQ multiplex PCR, and the TCRdb table lists in-frame clones only, not all of them. This sample carries about 36,000 clones, 93% of them seen once, and the ten largest clones take over 0.4%. This sample comprised CD4+ T cells from peripheral blood mononuclear cells, obtained in the first trimester of pregnancy. The receptors were gathered from a female donor with multiple sclerosis, enrolled in a pregnancy study.

This clone has only one observation. The rearrangement joins TRBV27 to TRBJ2-7; TRBD2 agrees at 9 bases. CDR1 MNHEY and CDR2 SMNVEV come from the germline V gene (reference sequence). The CDR3 has 15 residues. The J segment lost 0 bases and the V segment lost 5 bases, leaving 5 bases of the junction unmatched. The CDR3 region is CASSRVLAGSYEQYF. In DNA form, the CDR3 reads TGTGCCAGCAGTCGGGTACTAGCGGGCTCCTACGAGCAGTACTTC.

The chain uses TRBV19 and TRBJ2-7, with D maybe TRBD1 (5 bases). The CDR3 runs 15 residues. Trimming stripped 2 bases from V and 4 bases from J, with 15 bases between. From germline, CDR1 is LNHDA and CDR2 SQIVND (reference sequence). CDR3 in amino acids: CASSINRQGGYEQYF. CDR3 bases: TGTGCCAGTAGTATAAACCGCCAGGGTGGGTACGAGCAGTACTTC.

The chain combines TRBV6-1 with TRBJ1-2; TRBD1 matches at 7 bases. Germline loops: CDR1 MNHNS, CDR2 SASEGT. The CDR3 consists of 14 residues. J was trimmed by 2 bases and V by 4 bases; bases with no gene match: 4. CDR3 coding DNA: TGTGCCAGCAGTGCACCGGGACAGAACTATGGCTACACCTTC. Residues: CASSAPGQNYGYTF.

This clone was seen a handful of times. V usage is TRBV27 and J usage is TRBJ1-4, with unresolved D. CDR1 is MNHEY, CDR2 SMNVEV, per germline (reference sequence). This CDR3 contains 13 residues. The V end lost 5 bases, the J end lost 8 bases, and 12 bases lay between the germline ends. The CDR3, as DNA: TGTGCCAGCAGTCGACCTAACGGGGAAAAACTGTTTTTT. This translates into CASSRPNGEKLFF.

The chain has TRBV2 and TRBJ2-3; 9 bases are shared with TRBD1. The CDR3 spans 16 residues. Germline loops: CDR1 SNHLY, CDR2 FYNNEI. The V gene end was trimmed by 5 bases and the J gene end by 4 bases; junction bases not matched to a gene: 10. DNA for the CDR3: TGTGCCAGCAGTAGGGGAACAGGGGGCAGGTCAGATACGCAGTATTTT. Its translation is CASSRGTGGRSDTQYF.

The rearrangement joins TRBV21-1 to TRBJ2-1; the listed D gene, TRBD1, was not tested against the DNA. TRBV21-1 corresponds to a pseudogene. CDR3 length equals 16 residues. The CDR3 nucleotides read TGTGCCAGCAGCAAAGGCAGGGGACAGGGGCACAATGAGCAGTTCTTC. Translation gives CASSKGRGQGHNEQFF.

The chain carries TRBV5-4 and TRBJ2-2, with 8 bases identical to TRBD1. The junction had 17 bases not matched to a gene; V was cut back by 4 bases and J by 3 bases. Germline V CDR1 and CDR2: SGHNT, YYREEE (reference sequence). CDR3 length equals 19 residues. DNA for the CDR3: TGTGCCAGCAGCCTGGGCTCTTTTCTCGGGACAGGTCACACCGGGGAGCTGTTTTTT. Amino acids: CASSLGSFLGTGHTGELFF.

This clone was detected a few times. CDR3 nucleotides: TGTGCCTGGAGTCGGGACAGGCCCTATGGCTACACCTTC. It translates to CAWSRDRPYGYTF. The rearrangement joins TRBV30 to TRBJ1-2; 8 positions agree with TRBD1. V dropped 2 bases and J dropped 4; count of bases not matched to a gene: 3. This CDR3 is 13 amino acids long. Looked up from germline, CDR1 is GTSNPN and CDR2 is SVGIG (reference sequence).

This clone was recorded once. The chain uses TRBV27 and TRBJ2-1; 12 nucleotides agree with TRBD2. Per germline, CDR1 MNHEY and CDR2 SMNVEV (reference sequence). This CDR3 has 15 residues. Trimming took 2 bases from V and 8 from J; bases not matched to a gene: 4. The CDR3 DNA follows: TGTGCCAGCAGTTTACTAGCGGGAGGGATATATGAGCAGTTCTTC. Protein sequence: CASSLLAGGIYEQFF.

The CDR3 is CASSLGAPQGETQYF. The DNA of the CDR3 is TGTGCCAGCAGCTTAGGTGCACCCCAGGGAGAGACCCAGTACTTC. The genes are TRBV7-2 and TRBJ2-5, with a weak D call TRBD1 (5 bases). V was clipped by 1 base and J by 4 bases, with 13 bases between them. Germline assignment: CDR1 SGHTA and CDR2 FQGNSA. The CDR3 contains 15 residues.

The rearrangement joins TRBV5-4 to TRBJ2-7, with TRBD1 as a possible D gene (5 bases). Trimming left V 3 bases short and J 7 bases short, with 20 bases between. Germline-derived CDR1 and CDR2 are SGHNT and YYREEE (reference sequence). The CDR3 has 15 amino acids. CDR3 amino acids: CASSSALDRVGEQYF. CDR3 in DNA: TGTGCCAGCAGCTCAGCCTTAGACAGAGTGGGGGAGCAGTACTTC.

This chain uses TRBV7-3 with TRBJ2-1, with 12 bases matching TRBD1. Germline V gene data show CDR1 as SGHTA and CDR2 as FQGTGA. J lost 7 bases, V lost 2 bases, and 6 bases had no gene match. The CDR3 is 16 amino acids. The CDR3 loop is CASSLHGTGGLNEQFF. The CDR3 nucleotides read TGTGCCAGCAGCTTACACGGGACAGGGGGCCTTAATGAGCAGTTCTTC.

This chain links TRBV27 with TRBJ1-2; 7 bases agree with TRBD1. The CDR3 is 15 amino acids. Germline V gene lookup returns CDR1 MNHEY and CDR2 SMNVEV (reference sequence). V trimming: 4 bases; J trimming: 2 bases; junction bases outside the gene matches: 7. The CDR3 bases are TGTGCCAGCAGTTCCCCCTCGGGACAGAACTATGGCTACACCTTC. This encodes CASSSPSGQNYGYTF.

The chain has TRBV28 and TRBJ2-3, with 8 bases matching TRBD1. CDR3 length: 16 residues. From germline, CDR1 is MDHEN and CDR2 SYDVKM. V lost 1 base and J lost 2; bases outside the gene matches: 5. CDR3 DNA: TGTGCCAGCAGTTTATCAGGGGGCAGGTTCACAGATACGCAGTATTTT. Translating it yields CASSLSGGRFTDTQYF.

V gene TRBV6-5 combines with J gene TRBJ2-3; no clear D. The CDR3 contains 14 residues. CDR1 and CDR2 (germline): MNHEY, SVGAGI. Between the trimmed V and J ends, which lost 5 bases and 6 bases, there was a span of 15 bases. The DNA of the CDR3 is TGTGCCAGCAGTAGACTGGTAGCTTCCGATACGCAGTATTTT. It is translated as CASSRLVASDTQYF.

This chain uses TRBV7-2 with TRBJ2-5; 10 bases agree with TRBD2. This CDR3 is 14 amino acids long. Germline values: CDR1 SGHTA, CDR2 FQGNSA. Trimming at V came to 8 bases and at J to 2 bases, leaving 5 bases not matched to a gene. For the CDR3, the DNA is TGTGCCAGCCGTAGCGGGGGGACGCAAGAGACCCAGTACTTC. Translating it yields CASRSGGTQETQYF.

The V call is TRBV5-1, the J call TRBJ1-6, with a possible D match to TRBD1 (6 bases). There are 15 residues in the CDR3. The germline V gene has CDR1 SGHRS and CDR2 YFSETQ. Trimming took 4 bases from V and 7 from J, leaving 15 bases between them. CDR3 region: CASSGQFSGNSPLHF. CDR3 coding DNA: TGCGCCAGCAGCGGACAGTTTTCTGGGAATTCACCCCTCCACTTT.

This chain joins TRBV7-2 and TRBJ2-3; TRBD1 is a possible D gene (5 bases). Germline V lookup: CDR1 SGHTA, CDR2 FQGNSA. V was shortened by 2 bases and J by 1 base, with 10 bases between the two germline ends. This CDR3 is built from 15 residues. CDR3 protein: CASSLRAGRTDTQYF. Here the CDR3 DNA reads TGTGCCAGCAGCTTACGGGCAGGGCGCACAGATACGCAGTATTTT.

The chain joins TRBV7-2 to TRBJ1-1; TRBD1 might be the D (6 bases). The CDR3 runs 16 residues. From germline, CDR1 is SGHTA and CDR2 FQGNSA. Deletions cut 2 bases from V and 1 base from J, with 14 bases between. DNA for the CDR3: TGTGCCAGCAGCTTATATGGGGGCGGCGGGAACACTGAAGCTTTCTTT. It translates to CASSLYGGGGNTEAFF.

The chain uses TRBV7-8 and TRBJ1-1; a possible D gene is TRBD1 (6 bases). Between the trimmed V and J ends, which lost 6 bases and 1 base, there was a span of 15 bases. The CDR3 is made up of 15 amino acids. Germline values: CDR1 SGHVS, CDR2 FQNEAQ. The CDR3 DNA reads TGTGCCAGCAGGCCTACAGGGACCTCGAACACTGAAGCTTTCTTT. It translates to CASRPTGTSNTEAFF.

The chain employs TRBV9 and TRBJ2-1; no clear D. V was pared by 3 bases and J by 4 bases, with 5 bases between. CDR1 is SGDLS, CDR2 YYNGEE, per germline. This CDR3 is built from 12 residues. CDR3 region: CASSDFYNEQFF. Here the CDR3 DNA reads TGTGCCAGCAGCGACTTTTACAATGAGCAGTTCTTC.

The chain employs TRBV5-1 and TRBJ2-1; 9 bases are shared with TRBD2. This CDR3 region has 15 residues. The J segment lost 8 bases and the V segment lost 4 bases, leaving 10 bases of the junction unmatched. The V gene's germline CDR1 is SGHRS and CDR2 YFSETQ. The CDR3 loop is CASSRVGGGADEQFF. For the CDR3, the DNA is TGCGCCAGCAGCCGCGTGGGCGGGGGGGCCGATGAGCAGTTCTTC. Complete variable domain (other parts from reference TRBV5-1 and TRBJ2-1): KAGVTQTPRYLIKTRGQQVTLSCSPISGHRSVSWYQQTPGQGLQFLFEYFSETQRNKGNFPGRFSGRQFSNSRSEMNVSTLELGDSALYLCASSRVGGGADEQFFGPGTRLTVL.

The chain uses TRBV5-1 and TRBJ1-4, with D maybe TRBD1 (5 bases). The ends were cut back, 0 bases at V and 5 bases at J, with 20 bases in the middle. This CDR3 has 18 residues. Per germline, CDR1 SGHRS and CDR2 YFSETQ. This CDR3 reads CASSLVALGSGGNEKLFF. The CDR3, as DNA: TGCGCCAGCAGCTTGGTGGCCCTTGGTTCGGGGGGGAATGAAAAACTGTTTTTT.

The chain recombines TRBV2 with TRBJ1-4; 9 nucleotides agree with TRBD1. The CDR3 length is 15 residues. Trimming took 6 bases from V and 0 from J; bases not matched to a gene: 2. Germline values: CDR1 SNHLY, CDR2 FYNNEI. CDR3 nucleotides: TGTGCCAGCAGGGGACAGGGTTCAACTAATGAAAAACTGTTTTTT. It translates to CASRGQGSTNEKLFF.

The chain combines TRBV7-2 with TRBJ2-7; a weak D match, TRBD1 (5 bases). The CDR3 is 14 amino acids. With 5 bases removed from V and 3 bases from J, the gap between germline ends came to 14 bases. Germline V gene sequence: CDR1 SGHTA, CDR2 FQGNSA. CDR3 bases: TGTGCCAGCAGCCCTCGAAGCAGGGACTACGAGCAGTACTTC. Encoded protein: CASSPRSRDYEQYF.

The chain couples TRBV7-3 to TRBJ1-1; tentative D call: TRBD1 (6 bases). With 2 bases removed from V and 0 bases from J, the gap between germline ends came to 7 bases. This CDR3 is 14 amino acids long. The germline gives CDR1 SGHTA, CDR2 FQGTGA. The CDR3 DNA is TGTGCCAGCAGCTTAGGGACAATGAACACTGAAGCTTTCTTT. Protein: CASSLGTMNTEAFF.

The chain joins TRBV5-1 to TRBJ2-3; the match to TRBD2 covers 13 bases. This CDR3 has 16 amino acids. J lost 7 bases, V lost 5 bases, and 10 bases had no gene match. CDR1 is SGHRS and CDR2 is YFSETQ in the germline V gene. DNA for the CDR3: TGCGCCAGCAGAACTAGCGGGGGGGGGACCGGGCATACGCAGTATTTT. This encodes CASRTSGGGTGHTQYF.

The chain combines TRBV10-3 with TRBJ2-1, with 9 positions matching TRBD2. The CDR3 loop spans 14 amino acids. Trimming at V came to 10 bases and at J to 0 bases, leaving 4 bases not matched to a gene. Germline CDR1 ENHRY, CDR2 SYGVKD. The CDR3 region is CATLAGSSYNEQFF. The CDR3 nucleotides read TGTGCCACTCTAGCGGGGAGCTCCTACAATGAGCAGTTCTTC.